Following are 17 T cell receptor beta chains from one sample sequenced in a study of T-cell reconstitution after alpha-beta-depleted transplantation in children. The library targeted TCRbeta and was prepared with unique molecular identifiers. TCRdb processed the PCR reads anew with MiXCR; each CDR3 protein has one entry. The table lists about 980,000 distinct CDR3 sequences, about 31% of them singletons, with around 30% in the top ten. This material consisted of PBMCs, mostly from graft donor cells, taken 360 days after TCRalphabeta/CD19-depleted stem cell transplant. The receptors here all came from a boy younger than two who had a stem cell transplant for SCID, so the T cells may come from the graft donor.

V gene TRBV30 combines with J gene TRBJ2-3; tentatively, D is TRBD2 (6 bases). Germline CDR1 reads GTSNPN; CDR2 reads SVGIG (reference sequence). The CDR3 spans 18 residues. With 2 bases removed from V and 2 bases from J, the gap between germline ends came to 23 bases. CDR3: CAWSPTARGFSPTDTQYF. The CDR3 bases are TGTGCCTGGAGTCCCACCGCTCGGGGGTTCTCCCCCACAGATACGCAGTATTTT.

The chain joins TRBV6-1 to TRBJ2-5, with D possibly matching TRBD1 (6 bases). The CDR3 contains 14 residues. V gave up 5 bases and J gave up 1 base, with 11 bases separating them. Germline V lookup: CDR1 MNHNS, CDR2 SASEGT. CDR3 sequence: CASSPGHSQETQYF. The CDR3 region has the DNA TGTGCCAGCAGTCCGGGACACTCCCAAGAGACCCAGTACTTC.

The chain is built from TRBV7-9 and TRBJ2-7; D is ambiguous. The CDR3 spans 13 residues. V was trimmed by 1 base and J by 10 bases, leaving 14 bases between them. CDR1 and CDR2 (germline): SEHNR, FQNEAQ (reference sequence). In DNA, the CDR3 is TGTGCCAGCAGCTTAGATTCGGGCCGAATTCAGTACTTC. Protein product: CASSLDSGRIQYF.

The rearrangement uses TRBV7-2 and TRBJ1-1; possibly TRBD1 for D (5 bases). Germline V gene sequence: CDR1 SGHTA, CDR2 FQGNSA. With 0 bases removed from V and 6 bases from J, the gap between germline ends came to 20 bases. This CDR3 spans 17 amino acids. The CDR3 sequence is CASSLARQGPWRAEAFF. DNA for the CDR3: TGTGCCAGCAGCTTAGCACGGCAGGGACCGTGGCGGGCTGAAGCTTTCTTT.

This rearrangement joins TRBV9 to TRBJ1-5; 8 bases match TRBD1. Germline V gene sequence: CDR1 SGDLS, CDR2 YYNGEE. The CDR3 has 14 residues. V lost 3 bases to trimming and J lost 7 bases; unmatched junction nucleotides: 6. CDR3: CASSDGQGWQPQHF. The CDR3 DNA is TGTGCCAGCAGCGACGGACAGGGATGGCAGCCCCAGCATTTT.

The chain combines TRBV15 with TRBJ1-4; D ambiguous. Germline CDR1 is LNHNV and CDR2 is YYDKDF (reference sequence). With 0 bases removed from V and 8 bases from J, the gap between germline ends came to 13 bases. CDR3 size: 15 residues. In DNA form, the CDR3 reads TGTGCCACCAGCAGAGATCAGGAGGGAGCCGAAAAACTGTTTTTT. Translating it yields CATSRDQEGAEKLFF. Variable domain in full (rest from reference TRBV15 and TRBJ1-4): DAMVIQNPRYQVTQFGKPVTLSCSQTLNHNVMYWYQQKSSQAPKLLFHYYDKDFNNEADTPDNFQSRRPNTSFCFLDIRSPGLGDTAMYLCATSRDQEGAEKLFFGSGTQLSVL.

This clonotype was seen many times. The gene calls are TRBV4-3 and TRBJ2-3; TRBD2 agrees at 7 bases. This CDR3 region has 13 residues. J was trimmed by 4 bases and V by 3 bases; bases with no gene match: 1. Germline V gene lookup returns CDR1 LGHNA and CDR2 YSLEER. The CDR3 nucleotides are TGCGCCAGCAGCCAGGGGGGGTCAGATACGCAGTATTTT. Its protein is CASSQGGSDTQYF.

The J gene is TRBJ2-3, the V gene TRBV30; 9 bases align to TRBD2. The CDR3 totals 15 residues. The trim removed 0 bases at V and 4 bases at J, leaving 5 bases unmatched. Germline V CDR1 and CDR2: GTSNPN, SVGIG (reference sequence). The CDR3 DNA reads as TGTGCCTGGAGTGTATCAGCGGGGGGCGCAGATACGCAGTATTTT. This encodes CAWSVSAGGADTQYF.

This chain joins TRBV7-9 and TRBJ1-1; 10 nucleotides match TRBD1. The germline V gene has CDR1 SEHNR and CDR2 FQNEAQ (reference sequence). This CDR3 is 13 amino acids long. J lost 11 bases, V lost 5 bases, and 8 bases had no gene match. CDR3 region: CASSPRDRGLAFF. The CDR3 DNA reads TGTGCCAGCAGCCCACGGGACAGGGGCCTCGCTTTCTTT.

This chain uses TRBV15 with TRBJ2-3, with no clear D. This CDR3 comprises 15 residues. Germline V gives CDR1 LNHNV, CDR2 YYDKDF (reference sequence). Between the trimmed V and J ends, which lost 1 base and 9 bases, there was a span of 17 bases. For the CDR3, the DNA is TGTGCCACCAGCAGAGCCGCCGACGTGAGCAGGACGCAGTATTTT. Translated: CATSRAADVSRTQYF.

As regards this clonotype: An end of the junction differs from the germline gene, which may be a read error. This chain links TRBV2 with TRBJ2-3; D unresolved. CDR1 is SNHLY, CDR2 FYNNEI, per germline. The CDR3 consists of 13 residues. CDR3 sequence (DNA): TGTGCCAGCAGAGAAGGACGGACAGATACGCAGTATTTT. It specifies CASREGRTDTQYF.

This clonotype has more than one count but fewer than ten. The chain joins TRBV4-1 to TRBJ1-1; a weak D match, TRBD1 (5 bases). This CDR3 has 15 amino acids. Per the germline V gene, CDR1 is MGHRA and CDR2 is YSYEKL. V lost 4 bases and J lost 1, with 13 bases in between. The CDR3 region is CASSLSGRANTEAFF. The DNA for the CDR3 is TGCGCCAGCAGCCTCTCGGGACGGGCGAACACTGAAGCTTTCTTT.

This clonotype has just a few counts. J is TRBJ2-2 and V is TRBV28; no clear D gene. Trimming took off 3 bases at V and 3 bases at J, with 17 bases between the two ends. The CDR3 has 17 amino acids. Looked up from germline, CDR1 is MDHEN and CDR2 is SYDVKM. CDR3 sequence: CASSFYPTVVDTGELFF. The CDR3 DNA is TGTGCCAGCAGTTTTTACCCCACGGTCGTGGACACCGGGGAGCTGTTTTTT.

This clonotype has more than one count but fewer than ten. This CDR3 reads CASSVGDSYNEQFF. The CDR3 region has the DNA TGTGCCAGCAGCGTAGGCGATTCCTACAATGAGCAGTTCTTC. The chain recombines TRBV9 with TRBJ2-1; the D is unclear. Trimming shortened V by 0 bases and J by 1 base, and 5 bases separated the two germline ends. Germline lookup yields CDR1 SGDLS and CDR2 YYNGEE. The CDR3 extends over 14 amino acids.

The table lists this clonotype with a few counts. The chain employs TRBV10-3 and TRBJ2-7; 7 positions match TRBD1. With V trimmed by 6 bases and J by 6 bases, 14 bases remained unmatched. The CDR3 has 15 residues. Looked up from germline, CDR1 is ENHRY and CDR2 is SYGVKD. The DNA of the CDR3 is TGTGCCATCAGGGAACCGACAGGGTTCCCGGGCGAGCAGTACTTC. Residues: CAIREPTGFPGEQYF.

The chain links TRBV29-1 to TRBJ2-5; 10 bases agree with TRBD2. This CDR3 comprises 17 residues. CDR1 is SQVTM and CDR2 is ANQGSEA in the germline V gene. V shed 0 bases and J 2 bases; nucleotides not matched to a gene: 9. The CDR3 DNA reads TGCAGCGTTGAAGATCCAAAGCGGGGGGGCCGTCAAGAGACCCAGTACTTC. Protein product: CSVEDPKRGGRQETQYF.

This clonotype has more than one count but fewer than ten. This sequence joins TRBV12-3 or TRBV12-4 and TRBJ2-1, with 15 bases matching TRBD2. V shed 1 base, J shed 3 bases, and the junction held 13 bases outside the gene matches. This CDR3 comprises 21 residues. The CDR3 sequence: CASSLGSPGLAGGKIYNEQFF. The CDR3 nucleotides read TGTGCCAGCAGTTTAGGATCCCCGGGACTAGCGGGGGGTAAAATCTACAATGAGCAGTTCTTC.